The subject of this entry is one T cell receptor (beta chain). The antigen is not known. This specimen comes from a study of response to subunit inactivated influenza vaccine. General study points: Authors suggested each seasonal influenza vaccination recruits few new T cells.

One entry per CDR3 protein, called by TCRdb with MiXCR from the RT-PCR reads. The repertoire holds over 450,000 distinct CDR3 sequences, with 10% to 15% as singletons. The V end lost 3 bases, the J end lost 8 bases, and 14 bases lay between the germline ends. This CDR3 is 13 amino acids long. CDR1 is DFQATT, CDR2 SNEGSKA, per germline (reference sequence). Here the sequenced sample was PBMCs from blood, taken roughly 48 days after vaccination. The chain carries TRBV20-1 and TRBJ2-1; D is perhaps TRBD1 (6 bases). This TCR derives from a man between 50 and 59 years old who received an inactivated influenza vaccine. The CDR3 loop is CSARRTAKDEQFF. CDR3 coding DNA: TGCAGTGCTAGGCGGACAGCGAAGGATGAGCAGTTCTTC.